The clone carrying this T cell receptor beta chain was picked up one time. Its target is not known. This sample stems from a study of T cell responses to AZD1222 COVID-19 vaccine. Looking at the study overall: Second doses were pooled across both intervals (about 4 or about 12 weeks). Study findings and constraints: White British ancestry dominated among donors, who included more females, and clonal diversity was possibly underestimated.

CDR3 length: 15 residues. CDR1 is SNHLY, CDR2 FYNNEI, per germline. Germline trimming cut 8 bases from V and 7 bases from J; bases unmatched to any gene: 12. This table comes from immunoSEQ multiplex PCR, and its TCRdb copy is limited to in-frame clones, with some not included. The table includes some 130,000 clones, around nine tenths detected once. The chain combines TRBV2 with TRBJ2-2; 8 bases are a match to TRBD1. The sample was peripheral blood, taken on day 0 of AZD1222 vaccination. This receptor was obtained from an adult in good health. The CDR3 region has the DNA TGTGCCAGCCAGCTCGACAGGGGTGAGCACGGGGAGCTGTTTTTT. Encoded protein: CASQLDRGEHGELFF. Together with reference TRBV2 and TRBJ2-2, the CDR3 gives the full variable domain: EPEVTQTPSHQVTQMGQEVILRCVPISNHLYFYWYRQILGQKVEFLVSFYNNEISEKSEIFDDQFSVERPDGSNFTLKIRSTKLEDSAMYFCASQLDRGEHGELFFGEGSRLTVL.